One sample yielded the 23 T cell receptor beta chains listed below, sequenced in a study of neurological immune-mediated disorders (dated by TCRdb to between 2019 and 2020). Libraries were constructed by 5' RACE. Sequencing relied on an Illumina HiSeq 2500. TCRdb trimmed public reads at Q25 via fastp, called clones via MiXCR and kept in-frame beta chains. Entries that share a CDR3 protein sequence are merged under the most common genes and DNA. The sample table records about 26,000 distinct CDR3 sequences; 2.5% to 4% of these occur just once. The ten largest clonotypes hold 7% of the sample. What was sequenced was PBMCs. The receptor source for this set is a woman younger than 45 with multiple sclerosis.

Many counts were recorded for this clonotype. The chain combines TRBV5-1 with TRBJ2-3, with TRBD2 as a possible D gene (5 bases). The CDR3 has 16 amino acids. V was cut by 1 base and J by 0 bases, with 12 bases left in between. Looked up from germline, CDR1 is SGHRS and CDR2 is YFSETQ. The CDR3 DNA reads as TGCGCCAGCAGCTTGAGGTCGAGGGCAAGCACAGATACGCAGTATTTT. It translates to CASSLRSRASTDTQYF.

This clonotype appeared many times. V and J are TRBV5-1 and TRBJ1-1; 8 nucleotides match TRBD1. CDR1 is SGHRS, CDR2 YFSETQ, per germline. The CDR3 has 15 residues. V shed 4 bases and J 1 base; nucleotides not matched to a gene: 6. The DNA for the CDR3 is TGCGCCAGCAGCCCCGACAGGGGCAGGAACACTGAAGCTTTCTTT. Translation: CASSPDRGRNTEAFF. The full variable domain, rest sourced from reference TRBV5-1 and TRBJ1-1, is KAGVTQTPRYLIKTRGQQVTLSCSPISGHRSVSWYQQTPGQGLQFLFEYFSETQRNKGNFPGRFSGRQFSNSRSEMNVSTLELGDSALYLCASSPDRGRNTEAFFGQGTRLTVV.

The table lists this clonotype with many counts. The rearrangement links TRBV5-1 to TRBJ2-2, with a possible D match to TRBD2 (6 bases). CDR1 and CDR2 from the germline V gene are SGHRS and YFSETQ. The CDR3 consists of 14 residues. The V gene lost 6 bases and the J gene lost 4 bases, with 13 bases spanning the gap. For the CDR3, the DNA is TGCGCCAGCAAGGGTAGCGGTTTCACCGGGGAGCTGTTTTTT. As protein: CASKGSGFTGELFF.

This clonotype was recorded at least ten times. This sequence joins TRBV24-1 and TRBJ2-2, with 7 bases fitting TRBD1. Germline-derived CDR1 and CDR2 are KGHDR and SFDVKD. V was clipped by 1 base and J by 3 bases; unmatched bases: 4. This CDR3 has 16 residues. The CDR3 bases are TGTGCCACCAGTGATTTAGGGGGCGCGGACACCGGGGAGCTGTTTTTT. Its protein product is CATSDLGGADTGELFF.

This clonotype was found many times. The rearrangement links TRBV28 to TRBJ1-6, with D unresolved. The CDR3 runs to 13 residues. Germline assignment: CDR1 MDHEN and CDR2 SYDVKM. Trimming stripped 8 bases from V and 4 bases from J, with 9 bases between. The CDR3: CASLRVYNSPLHF. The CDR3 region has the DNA TGTGCCAGCCTACGGGTATATAATTCACCCCTCCACTTT.

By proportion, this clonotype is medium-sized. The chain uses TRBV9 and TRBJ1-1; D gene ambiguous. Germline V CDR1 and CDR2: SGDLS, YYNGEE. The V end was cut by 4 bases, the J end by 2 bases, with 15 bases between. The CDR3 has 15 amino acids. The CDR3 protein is CASSLGGQINTEAFF. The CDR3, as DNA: TGTGCCAGCAGCCTCGGCGGGCAAATCAACACTGAAGCTTTCTTT.

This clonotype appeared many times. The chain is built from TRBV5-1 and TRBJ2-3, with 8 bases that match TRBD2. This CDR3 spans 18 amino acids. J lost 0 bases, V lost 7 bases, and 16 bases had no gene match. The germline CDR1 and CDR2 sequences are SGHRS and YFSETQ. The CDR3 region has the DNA TGCGCCAGCGGACGGGGGGGGCCTTTAGGTCCTAGCACAGATACGCAGTATTTT. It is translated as CASGRGGPLGPSTDTQYF.

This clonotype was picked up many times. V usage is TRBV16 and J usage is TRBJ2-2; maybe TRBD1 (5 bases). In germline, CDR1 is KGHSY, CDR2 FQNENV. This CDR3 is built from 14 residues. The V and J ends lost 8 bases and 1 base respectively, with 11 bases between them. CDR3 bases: TGTGCCAGCCAACGACAGTGGAACACCGGGGAGCTGTTTTTT. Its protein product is CASQRQWNTGELFF.

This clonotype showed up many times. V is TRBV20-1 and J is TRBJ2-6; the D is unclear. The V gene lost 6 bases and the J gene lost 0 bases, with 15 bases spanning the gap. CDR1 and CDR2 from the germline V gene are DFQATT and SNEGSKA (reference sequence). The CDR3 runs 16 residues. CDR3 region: CSARSHLVSGANVLTF. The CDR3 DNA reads TGCAGTGCCAGATCCCACCTCGTCTCTGGGGCCAACGTCCTGACTTTC.

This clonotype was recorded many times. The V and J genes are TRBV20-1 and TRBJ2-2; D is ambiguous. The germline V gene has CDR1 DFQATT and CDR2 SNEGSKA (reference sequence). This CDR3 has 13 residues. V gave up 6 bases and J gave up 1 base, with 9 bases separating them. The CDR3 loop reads CSAGQRNTGELFF. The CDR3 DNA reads TGCAGTGCCGGTCAGCGGAACACCGGGGAGCTGTTTTTT.

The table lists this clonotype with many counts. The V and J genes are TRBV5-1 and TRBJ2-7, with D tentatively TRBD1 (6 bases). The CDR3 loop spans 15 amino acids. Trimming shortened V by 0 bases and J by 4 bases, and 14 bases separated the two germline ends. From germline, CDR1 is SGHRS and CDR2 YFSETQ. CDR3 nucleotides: TGCGCCAGCAGCTTGGCCGCGGACAGCGCATACGAGCAGTACTTC. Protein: CASSLAADSAYEQYF.

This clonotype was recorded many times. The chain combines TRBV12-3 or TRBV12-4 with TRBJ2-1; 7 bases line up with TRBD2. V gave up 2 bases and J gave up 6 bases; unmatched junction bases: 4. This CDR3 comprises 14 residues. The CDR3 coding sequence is TGTGCCAGCAGTTTATCCTCTAGCGGCAATGAGCAGTTCTTC. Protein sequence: CASSLSSSGNEQFF.

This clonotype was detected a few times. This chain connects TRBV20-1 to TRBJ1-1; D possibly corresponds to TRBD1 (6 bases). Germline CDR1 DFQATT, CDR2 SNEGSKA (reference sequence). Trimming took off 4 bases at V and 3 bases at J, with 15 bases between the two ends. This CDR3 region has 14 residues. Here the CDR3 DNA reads TGCAGTGCTACCACTGGAAAGGGGGACACTGAAGCTTTCTTT. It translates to CSATTGKGDTEAFF.

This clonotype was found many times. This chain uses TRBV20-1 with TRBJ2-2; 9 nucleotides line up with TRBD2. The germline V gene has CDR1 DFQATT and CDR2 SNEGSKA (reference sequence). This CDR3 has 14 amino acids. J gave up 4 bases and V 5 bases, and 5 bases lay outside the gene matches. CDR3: CSARVAGATGELFF. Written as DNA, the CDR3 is TGCAGTGCTCGGGTAGCGGGGGCCACCGGGGAGCTGTTTTTT.

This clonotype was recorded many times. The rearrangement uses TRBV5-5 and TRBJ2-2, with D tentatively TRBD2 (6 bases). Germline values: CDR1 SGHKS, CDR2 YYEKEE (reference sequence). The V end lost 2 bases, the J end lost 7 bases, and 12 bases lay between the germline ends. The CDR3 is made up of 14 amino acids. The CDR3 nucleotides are TGTGCCAGCAGCTTCCCAGCCGGGGGCGGGGAGCTGTTTTTT. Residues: CASSFPAGGGELFF.

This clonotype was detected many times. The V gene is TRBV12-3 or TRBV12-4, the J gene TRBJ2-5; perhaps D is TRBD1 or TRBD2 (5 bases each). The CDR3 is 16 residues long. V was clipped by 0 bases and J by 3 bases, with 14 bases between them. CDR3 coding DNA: TGTGCCAGCAGTTTAGCGATGAGGGGTAGAGAAGAGACCCAGTACTTC. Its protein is CASSLAMRGREETQYF.

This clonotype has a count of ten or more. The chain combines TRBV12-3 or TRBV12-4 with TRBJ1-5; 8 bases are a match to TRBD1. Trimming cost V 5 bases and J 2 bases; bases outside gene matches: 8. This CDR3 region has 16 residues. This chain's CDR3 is CASSRRDRRGNQPQHF. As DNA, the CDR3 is TGTGCCAGCAGTCGACGGGACAGGCGAGGCAATCAGCCCCAGCATTTT.

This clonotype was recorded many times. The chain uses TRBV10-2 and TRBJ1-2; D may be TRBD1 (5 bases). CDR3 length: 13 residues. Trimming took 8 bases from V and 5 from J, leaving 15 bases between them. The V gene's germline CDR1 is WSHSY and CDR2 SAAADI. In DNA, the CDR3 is TGCGCCAGCTCCAGAGGGACGAAGTATGGCTACACCTTC. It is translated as CASSRGTKYGYTF.

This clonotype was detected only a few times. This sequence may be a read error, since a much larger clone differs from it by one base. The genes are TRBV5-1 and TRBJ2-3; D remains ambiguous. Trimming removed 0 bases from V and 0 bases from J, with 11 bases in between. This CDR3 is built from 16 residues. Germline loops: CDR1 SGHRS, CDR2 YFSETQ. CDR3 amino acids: CASSLGSRDSTDTQYF. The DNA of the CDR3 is TGCGCCAGCAGCTTGGGATCAAGAGACAGCACAGATACGCAGTATTTT.

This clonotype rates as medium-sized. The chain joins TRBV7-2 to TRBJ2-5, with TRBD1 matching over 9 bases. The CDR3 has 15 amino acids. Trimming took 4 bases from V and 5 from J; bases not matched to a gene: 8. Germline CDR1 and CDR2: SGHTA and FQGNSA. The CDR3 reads CASSYGTGRRETQYF. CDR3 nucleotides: TGTGCCAGCAGCTACGGGACAGGGCGGAGGGAGACCCAGTACTTC. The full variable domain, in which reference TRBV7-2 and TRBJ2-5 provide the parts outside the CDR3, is GAGVSQSPSNKVTEKGKDVELRCDPISGHTALYWYRQSLGQGLEFLIYFQGNSAPDKSGLPSDRFSAERTGGSVSTLTIQRTQQEDSAVYLCASSYGTGRRETQYFGPGTRLLVL.

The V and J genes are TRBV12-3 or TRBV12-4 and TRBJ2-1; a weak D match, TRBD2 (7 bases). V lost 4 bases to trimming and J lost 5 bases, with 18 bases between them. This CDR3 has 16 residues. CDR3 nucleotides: TGTGCCAGCAGTTGGGGGGGGCGGGGGCTACACAATGAGCAGTTCTTC. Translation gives CASSWGGRGLHNEQFF.

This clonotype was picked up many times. CDR3 protein: CASSEVTDTQYF. The DNA for the CDR3 is TGTGCCAGCAGTGAAGTCACAGATACGCAGTATTTT. The genes are TRBV2 and TRBJ2-3; D is undetermined. Trimming removed 1 base at V and 2 bases at J, with 1 base between. This CDR3 spans 12 amino acids. The germline V gene encodes CDR1 SNHLY and CDR2 FYNNEI.

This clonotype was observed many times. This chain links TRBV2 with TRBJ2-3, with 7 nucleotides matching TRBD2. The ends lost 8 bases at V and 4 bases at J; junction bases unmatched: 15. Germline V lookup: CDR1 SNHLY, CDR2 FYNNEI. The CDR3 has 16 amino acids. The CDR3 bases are TGTGCCAGCTTACGCGGGGCCGGCGGGAGTGCAGATACGCAGTATTTT. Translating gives CASLRGAGGSADTQYF.